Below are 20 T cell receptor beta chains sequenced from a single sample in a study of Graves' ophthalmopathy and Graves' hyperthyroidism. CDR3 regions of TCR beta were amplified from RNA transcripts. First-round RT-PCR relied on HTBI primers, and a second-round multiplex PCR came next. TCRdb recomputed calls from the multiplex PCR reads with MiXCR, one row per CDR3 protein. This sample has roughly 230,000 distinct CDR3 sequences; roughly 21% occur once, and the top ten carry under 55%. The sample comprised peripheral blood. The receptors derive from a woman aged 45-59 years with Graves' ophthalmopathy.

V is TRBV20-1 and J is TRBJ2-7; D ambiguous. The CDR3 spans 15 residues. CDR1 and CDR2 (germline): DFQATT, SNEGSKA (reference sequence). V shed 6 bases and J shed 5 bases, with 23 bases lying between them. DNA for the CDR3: TGCAGTGCCTCAAGAGGAGATCCGAGGTACGACGAGCAGTACTTC. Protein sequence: CSASRGDPRYDEQYF.

CDR3 residues: CSVENAAGELFF. Here the CDR3 DNA reads TGCAGCGTTGAGAATGCGGCCGGGGAGCTGTTTTTT. This chain links TRBV29-1 with TRBJ2-2, with no clear D. V was clipped by 3 bases and J by 6 bases, with 8 bases between them. Looked up from germline, CDR1 is SQVTM and CDR2 is ANQGSEA. The CDR3 loop spans 12 amino acids.

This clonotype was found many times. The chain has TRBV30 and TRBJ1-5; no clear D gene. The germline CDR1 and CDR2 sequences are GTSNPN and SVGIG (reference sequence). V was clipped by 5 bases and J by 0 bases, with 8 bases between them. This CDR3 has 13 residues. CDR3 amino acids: CAWGRDSNQPQHF. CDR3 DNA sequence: TGTGCCTGGGGGCGGGATAGCAATCAGCCCCAGCATTTT.

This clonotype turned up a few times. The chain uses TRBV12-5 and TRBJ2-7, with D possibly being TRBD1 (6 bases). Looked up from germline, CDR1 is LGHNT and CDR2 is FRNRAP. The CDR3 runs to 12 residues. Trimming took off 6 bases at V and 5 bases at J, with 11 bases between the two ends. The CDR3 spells CASGQGMDEQYF. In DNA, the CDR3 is TGTGCTAGTGGGCAGGGGATGGACGAGCAGTACTTC.

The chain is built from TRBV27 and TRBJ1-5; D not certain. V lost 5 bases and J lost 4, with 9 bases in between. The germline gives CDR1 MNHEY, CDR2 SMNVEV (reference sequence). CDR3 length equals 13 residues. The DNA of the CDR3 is TGTGCCAGCAGTAGAAACGTAAATCAGCCCCAGCATTTT. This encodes CASSRNVNQPQHF.

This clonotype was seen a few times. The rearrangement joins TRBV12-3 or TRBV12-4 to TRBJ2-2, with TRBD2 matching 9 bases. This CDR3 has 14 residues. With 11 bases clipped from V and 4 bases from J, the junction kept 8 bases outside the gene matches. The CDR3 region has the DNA TGTGCCTCGAGACTAGCGGAGCGCACCGGGGAGCTGTTTTTT. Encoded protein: CASRLAERTGELFF.

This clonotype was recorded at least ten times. In DNA form, the CDR3 reads TGTGCCAGCAGTAGGGGCCCGGCCACTGAAGCTTTCTTT. This sequence encodes CASSRGPATEAFF. The chain has TRBV11-3 and TRBJ1-1, with a weak D call TRBD1 (5 bases). Trimming took off 6 bases at V and 4 bases at J, with 12 bases between the two ends. Germline CDR1 reads SGHNT; CDR2 reads YENEEA. CDR3 length equals 13 residues.

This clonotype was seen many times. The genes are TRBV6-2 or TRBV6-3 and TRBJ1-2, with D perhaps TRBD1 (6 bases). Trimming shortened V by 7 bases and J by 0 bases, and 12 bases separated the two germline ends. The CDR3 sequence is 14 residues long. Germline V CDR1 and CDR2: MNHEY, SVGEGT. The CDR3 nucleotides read TGTGCCAGCAAGACACCAGGGGCTAACTATGGCTACACCTTC. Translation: CASKTPGANYGYTF.

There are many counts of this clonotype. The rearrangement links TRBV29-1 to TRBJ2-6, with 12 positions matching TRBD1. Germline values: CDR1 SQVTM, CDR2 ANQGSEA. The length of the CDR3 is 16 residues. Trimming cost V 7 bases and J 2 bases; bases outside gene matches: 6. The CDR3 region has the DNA TGCAGCGCTGGGACAGGGGGCGCCGCTGGGGCCAACGTCCTGACTTTC. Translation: CSAGTGGAAGANVLTF.

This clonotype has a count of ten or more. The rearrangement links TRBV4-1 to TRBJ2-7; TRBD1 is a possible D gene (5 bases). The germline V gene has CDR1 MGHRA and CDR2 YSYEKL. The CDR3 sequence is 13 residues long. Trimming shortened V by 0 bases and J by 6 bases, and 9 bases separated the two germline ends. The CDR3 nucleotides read TGCGCCAGCAGCCAAGATTCTGGGGCCGAGCAGTACTTC. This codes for CASSQDSGAEQYF.

CDR3 DNA sequence: TGCAGTGCCAATCCCGCAGGGGGCGCGAGAAGGGACGAGCAGTACTTC. Translated, it gives CSANPAGGARRDEQYF. The chain joins TRBV20-1 to TRBJ2-7; TRBD1 aligns across 8 bases. CDR3 length: 16 residues. Germline trimming cut 6 bases from V and 5 bases from J; bases unmatched to any gene: 18. The germline gives CDR1 DFQATT, CDR2 SNEGSKA (reference sequence).

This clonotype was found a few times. The CDR3 DNA sequence: TGTGCCAGCAGTACGGACAGGGAATGGGCACCCCTCCACTTT. Translation gives CASSTDREWAPLHF. The V gene is TRBV28, the J gene TRBJ1-6, with 8 bases that match TRBD1. CDR1 and CDR2 (germline): MDHEN, SYDVKM. Germline trimming cut 5 bases from V and 11 bases from J; bases unmatched to any gene: 8. The CDR3 has 14 amino acids.

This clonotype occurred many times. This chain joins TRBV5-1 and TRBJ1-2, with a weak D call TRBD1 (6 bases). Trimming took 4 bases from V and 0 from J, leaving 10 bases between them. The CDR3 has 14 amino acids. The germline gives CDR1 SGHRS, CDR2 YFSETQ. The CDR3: CASSPQGANYGYTF. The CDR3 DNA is TGCGCCAGCAGCCCACAGGGAGCTAACTATGGCTACACCTTC.

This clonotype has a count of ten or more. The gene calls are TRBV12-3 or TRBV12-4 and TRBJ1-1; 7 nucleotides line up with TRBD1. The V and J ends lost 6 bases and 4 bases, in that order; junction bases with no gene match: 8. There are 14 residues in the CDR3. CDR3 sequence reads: CASRRQGRSTEAFF. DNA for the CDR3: TGTGCCAGCAGAAGACAGGGTCGGAGCACTGAAGCTTTCTTT.

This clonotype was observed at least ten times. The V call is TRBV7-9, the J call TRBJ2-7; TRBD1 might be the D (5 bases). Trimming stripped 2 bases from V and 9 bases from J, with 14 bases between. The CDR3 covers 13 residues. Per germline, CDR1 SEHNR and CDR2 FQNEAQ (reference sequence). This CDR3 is CASSLHQGEGQYF. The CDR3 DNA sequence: TGTGCCAGCAGCTTACACCAAGGGGAAGGGCAGTACTTC.

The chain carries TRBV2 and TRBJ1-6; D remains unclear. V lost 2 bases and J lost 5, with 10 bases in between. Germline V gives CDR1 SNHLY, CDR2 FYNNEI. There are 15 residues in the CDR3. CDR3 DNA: TGTGCCAGCAGTGAAAGCGGCAGAGATAATTCACCCCTCCACTTT. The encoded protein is CASSESGRDNSPLHF.

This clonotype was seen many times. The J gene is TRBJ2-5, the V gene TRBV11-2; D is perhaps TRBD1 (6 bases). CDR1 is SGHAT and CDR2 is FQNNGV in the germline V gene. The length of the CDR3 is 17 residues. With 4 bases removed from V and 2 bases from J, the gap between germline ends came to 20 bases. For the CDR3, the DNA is TGTGCCAGCAGCTCATTCCTGGAACAGGGTCGGCAAGAGACCCAGTACTTC. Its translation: CASSSFLEQGRQETQYF.

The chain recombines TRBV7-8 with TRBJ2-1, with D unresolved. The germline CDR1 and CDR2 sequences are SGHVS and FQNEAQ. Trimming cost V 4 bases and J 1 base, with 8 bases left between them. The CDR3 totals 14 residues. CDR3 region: CASSSTRSYNEQFF. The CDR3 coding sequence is TGTGCCAGCAGCTCAACCAGATCCTACAATGAGCAGTTCTTC.

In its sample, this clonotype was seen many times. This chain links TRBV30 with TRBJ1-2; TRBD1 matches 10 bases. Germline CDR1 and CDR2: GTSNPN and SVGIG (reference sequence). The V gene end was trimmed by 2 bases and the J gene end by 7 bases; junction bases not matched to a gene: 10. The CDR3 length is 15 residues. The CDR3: CAWSPGQGSHRGYTF. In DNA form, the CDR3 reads TGTGCCTGGAGTCCGGGACAGGGGTCTCATCGTGGCTACACCTTC.

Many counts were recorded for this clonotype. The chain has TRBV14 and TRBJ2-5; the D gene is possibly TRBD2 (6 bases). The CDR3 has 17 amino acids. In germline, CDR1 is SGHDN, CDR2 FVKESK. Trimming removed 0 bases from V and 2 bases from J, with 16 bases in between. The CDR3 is CASSQEFRTTPQETQYF. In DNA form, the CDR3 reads TGTGCCAGCAGCCAAGAGTTCCGGACTACCCCACAAGAGACCCAGTACTTC.